Reported below is one TCR beta chain. Germline trimming cut 9 bases from V and 0 bases from J; bases unmatched to any gene: 4. The CDR3 has 13 residues. Germline CDR1 reads SGDLS; CDR2 reads YYNGEE. The data stem from a study of blood T cell repertoires in COVID-19. Overall study: Samples came from the United States, Italy and Spain, spanning acute and convalescent COVID-19. T cells, B-cell-depleted T cells, or PBMCs supplied cDNA or gDNA.

Generated by immunoSEQ multiplex PCR, the TCRdb table keeps only in-frame clones and is missing some. The data contain about 55,000 clones, 75% to 90% of them singletons. The receptor was derived from a human donor in a cohort sampled during active COVID-19. The J gene is TRBJ1-1, the V gene TRBV9, with 8 bases that match TRBD1. The sample was peripheral blood. The CDR3 bases are TGTGCCACCTCGACAGGGGTGAACACTGAAGCTTTCTTT. This translates into CATSTGVNTEAFF. The whole variable domain, remainder taken from reference TRBV9 and TRBJ1-1, is DSGVTQTPKHLITATGQRVTLRCSPRSGDLSVYWYQQSLDQGLQFLIQYYNGEERAKGNILERFSAQQFPDLHSELNLSSLELGDSALYFCATSTGVNTEAFFGQGTRLTVV.